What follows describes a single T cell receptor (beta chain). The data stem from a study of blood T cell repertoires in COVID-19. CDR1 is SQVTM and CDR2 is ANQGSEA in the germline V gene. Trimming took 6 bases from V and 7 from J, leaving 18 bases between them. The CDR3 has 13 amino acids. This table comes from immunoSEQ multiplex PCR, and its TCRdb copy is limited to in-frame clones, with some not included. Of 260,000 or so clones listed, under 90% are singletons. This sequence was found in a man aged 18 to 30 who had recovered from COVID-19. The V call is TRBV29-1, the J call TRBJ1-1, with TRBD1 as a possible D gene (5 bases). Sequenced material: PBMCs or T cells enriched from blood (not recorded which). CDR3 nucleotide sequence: TGCAGCGTCTCCGGAAAGGTCAGGGTTGAAGCTTTCTTT. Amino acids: CSVSGKVRVEAFF.